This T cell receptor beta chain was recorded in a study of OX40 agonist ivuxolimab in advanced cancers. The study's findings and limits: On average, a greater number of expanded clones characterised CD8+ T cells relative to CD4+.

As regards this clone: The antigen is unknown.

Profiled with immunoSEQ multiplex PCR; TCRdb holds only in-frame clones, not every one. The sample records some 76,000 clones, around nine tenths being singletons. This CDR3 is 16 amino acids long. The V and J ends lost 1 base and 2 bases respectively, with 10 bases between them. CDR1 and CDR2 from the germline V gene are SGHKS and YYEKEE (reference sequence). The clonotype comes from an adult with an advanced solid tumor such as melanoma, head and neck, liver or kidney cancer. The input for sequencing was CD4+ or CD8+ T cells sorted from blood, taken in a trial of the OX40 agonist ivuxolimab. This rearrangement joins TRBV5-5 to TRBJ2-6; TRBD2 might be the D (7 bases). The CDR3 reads CASSLWGGAGANVLTF. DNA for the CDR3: TGTGCCAGCAGCTTGTGGGGGGGCGCTGGGGCCAACGTCCTGACTTTC. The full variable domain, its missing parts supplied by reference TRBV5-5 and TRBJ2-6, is DAGVTQSPTHLIKTRGQQVTLRCSPISGHKSVSWYQQVLGQGPQFIFQYYEKEERGRGNFPDRFSARQFPNYSSELNVNALLLGDSALYLCASSLWGGAGANVLTFGAGSRLTVL.